The 27 T cell receptor beta chains presented below share a single source sample, sequenced in a study of technical replicates of blood from a few donors. Generated by immunoSEQ multiplex PCR, the TCRdb table keeps only in-frame clones and is missing some. The sample holds under 70,000 clones, roughly 92% seen once. Sequencing was carried out using PBMCs. The receptors here all came from a human donor in good health. Some clones in this sample may be carry-over from other donors' samples.

The chain recombines TRBV6-6 with TRBJ1-1; D is unclear. This CDR3 is 15 amino acids long. Germline assignment: CDR1 MNHNY and CDR2 SVGAGI (reference sequence). V was cut by 7 bases and J by 3 bases, with 18 bases left in between. The CDR3 here is CASKRYWEQDTEAFF. The CDR3 DNA sequence: TGTGCCAGCAAGAGGTATTGGGAGCAGGACACTGAAGCTTTCTTT.

The chain has TRBV6-6 and TRBJ2-7, with a weak D call TRBD1 (6 bases). Germline V gives CDR1 MNHNY, CDR2 SVGAGI (reference sequence). V lost 2 bases and J lost 2, with 10 bases in between. The CDR3 sequence is 14 residues long. The CDR3 here is CASSYTQGPYEQYF. The CDR3 DNA sequence: TGTGCCAGCAGTTACACACAGGGACCCTACGAGCAGTACTTC.

V gene TRBV2 combines with J gene TRBJ2-7; 8 bases are shared with TRBD1. The CDR3 loop spans 12 amino acids. The germline V gene has CDR1 SNHLY and CDR2 FYNNEI. With V trimmed by 8 bases and J by 5 bases, 5 bases remained unmatched. The CDR3 coding sequence is TGTGCCAGCGGACAGGGCCTCCACGAGCAGTACTTC. Amino acids: CASGQGLHEQYF.

This clone was detected only once. The sample carries other DNA sequences with the same CDR3. The chain links TRBV7-2 to TRBJ2-7, with 7 nucleotides matching TRBD2. The CDR3 spans 15 residues. With V trimmed by 2 bases and J by 4 bases, 8 bases remained unmatched. CDR1 SGHTA and CDR2 FQGNSA come from the germline V gene. Here the CDR3 DNA reads TGTGCCAGCAGCTTAACGGGCGGGAGTAGTTACGAGCAGTACTTC. Its translation: CASSLTGGSSYEQYF.

The chain links TRBV2 to TRBJ1-1; a possible D gene is TRBD1 (6 bases). V lost 6 bases, J lost 3 bases, and 11 bases lay in between. This CDR3 is 13 amino acids long. CDR1 is SNHLY and CDR2 is FYNNEI in the germline V gene. CDR3 nucleotides: TGTGCCAGCAGGATTACAGGGTACACTGAAGCTTTCTTT. It yields the protein CASRITGYTEAFF.

J is TRBJ1-6 and V is TRBV30; 8 bases are shared with TRBD1. The CDR3 extends over 14 amino acids. CDR1 is GTSNPN and CDR2 is SVGIG in the germline V gene (reference sequence). With 0 bases clipped from V and 13 bases from J, the junction kept 8 bases outside the gene matches. This chain's CDR3 is CAWSVPGTGIPLHF. In DNA form, the CDR3 reads TGTGCCTGGAGTGTACCGGGGACAGGAATCCCCCTCCACTTT.

This clone was counted only a few times. The chain employs TRBV14 and TRBJ2-3, with D possibly matching TRBD2 (5 bases). Germline CDR1 SGHDN, CDR2 FVKESK. The CDR3 has 15 residues. Between the trimmed V and J ends, which lost 0 bases and 2 bases, there was a span of 9 bases. The CDR3 reads CASSQDDYYTDTQYF. The CDR3 nucleotides read TGTGCCAGCAGCCAAGATGACTACTACACAGATACGCAGTATTTT.

The chain links TRBV30 to TRBJ2-3; maybe TRBD2 (6 bases). Per germline, CDR1 GTSNPN and CDR2 SVGIG (reference sequence). V dropped 7 bases and J dropped 1 base, with 12 bases sitting between them. The CDR3 covers 13 residues. CDR3 bases: TGTGCCTTACTGTCGGGGGGCACAGATACGCAGTATTTT. This codes for CALLSGGTDTQYF.

The chain has TRBV7-9 and TRBJ2-5, with 12 nucleotides matching TRBD2. CDR1 is SEHNR, CDR2 FQNEAQ, per germline (reference sequence). Trimming cost V 3 bases and J 5 bases; bases outside gene matches: 7. The CDR3 is 16 residues long. The CDR3, as DNA: TGTGCCAGCAGCTTTATAAGACTAGCGGGAGTGGAGACCCAGTACTTC. Amino acids: CASSFIRLAGVETQYF.

This chain connects TRBV21-1 to TRBJ2-7; TRBD1, the table's D call, was not compared with the DNA. TRBV21-1 is listed as a pseudogene. The CDR3 length is 15 residues. The CDR3 sequence: CASSNDTNPPYEQYF. CDR3 DNA: TGTGCCAGCAGCAATGACACCAACCCCCCCTACGAGCAGTACTTC.

The V call is TRBV5-4, the J call TRBJ2-2; 10 bases match TRBD2. This CDR3 region has 15 residues. Looked up from germline, CDR1 is SGHNT and CDR2 is YYREEE (reference sequence). V lost 4 bases and J lost 7; bases outside the gene matches: 7. The CDR3 loop reads CASSGQREGVGELFF. CDR3 in DNA: TGTGCCAGCAGCGGCCAGCGGGAGGGTGTCGGGGAGCTGTTTTTT.

This rearrangement joins TRBV14 to TRBJ1-1; D not certain. The CDR3 is made up of 16 amino acids. V lost 4 bases and J lost 3, with 18 bases in between. CDR1 is SGHDN, CDR2 FVKESK, per germline. CDR3 protein: CASSRVLVLSDTEAFF. In DNA form, the CDR3 reads TGTGCCAGCAGCCGCGTCCTCGTTTTGTCCGACACTGAAGCTTTCTTT.

The V and J genes are TRBV9 and TRBJ1-2; 9 nucleotides line up with TRBD1. The germline V gene has CDR1 SGDLS and CDR2 YYNGEE. CDR3 length: 15 residues. V lost 4 bases and J lost 8; bases outside the gene matches: 12. CDR3 nucleotides: TGTGCCAGCAGCACCGGACAGGGGACCGTGGGAGGCTACACCTTC. Translating it yields CASSTGQGTVGGYTF.

This clone has a single count. V usage is TRBV7-9 and J usage is TRBJ2-7; D may be TRBD1 (5 bases). The ends were cut back, 1 base at V and 5 bases at J, with 18 bases in the middle. CDR3 length equals 16 residues. Germline V gene lookup returns CDR1 SEHNR and CDR2 FQNEAQ (reference sequence). The CDR3 sequence: CASSLVAGRGWNEQYF. CDR3 sequence (DNA): TGTGCCAGCAGCTTAGTTGCCGGTAGGGGCTGGAACGAGCAGTACTTC. The whole variable domain, remainder taken from reference TRBV7-9 and TRBJ2-7, is DTGVSQNPRHKITKRGQNVTFRCDPISEHNRLYWYRQTLGQGPEFLTYFQNEAQLEKSRLLSDRFSAERPKGSFSTLEIQRTEQGDSAMYLCASSLVAGRGWNEQYFGPGTRLTVT.

The chain recombines TRBV5-6 with TRBJ2-3; D may be TRBD1 (6 bases). This CDR3 is 17 amino acids long. Germline CDR1 reads SGHDT; CDR2 reads YYEEEE. The V end lost 3 bases, the J end lost 3 bases, and 20 bases lay between the germline ends. The CDR3 region is CASSSIVWYQGTDTQYF. CDR3 nucleotide sequence: TGTGCCAGCAGCTCTATCGTGTGGTACCAGGGGACAGATACGCAGTATTTT.

The chain recombines TRBV19 with TRBJ1-2, with a possible D match to TRBD1 (5 bases). The CDR3 length is 15 residues. Per germline, CDR1 LNHDA and CDR2 SQIVND (reference sequence). V was cut by 8 bases and J by 3 bases, with 19 bases left in between. DNA for the CDR3: TGTGCCAGTCGGGGAGGTGGGACGGTAGACTATGGCTACACCTTC. Its protein is CASRGGGTVDYGYTF. Combining the CDR3 with reference TRBV19 and TRBJ1-2 gives the whole variable domain DGGITQSPKYLFRKEGQNVTLSCEQNLNHDAMYWYRQDPGQGLRLIYYSQIVNDFQKGDIAEGYSVSREKKESFPLTVTSAQKNPTAFYLCASRGGGTVDYGYTFGSGTRLTVV.

V and J are TRBV13 and TRBJ2-7; D may be TRBD2 (6 bases). The CDR3 extends over 12 amino acids. The germline V and J ends were trimmed by 3 bases and 3 bases, with 6 bases remaining between them. Germline assignment: CDR1 PRHDT and CDR2 FYEKMQ (reference sequence). CDR3 in amino acids: CASSFGGYEQYF. The CDR3 DNA reads as TGTGCCAGCAGCTTCGGGGGCTACGAGCAGTACTTC. Using reference TRBV13 and TRBJ2-7 for the parts outside the CDR3, the full variable domain is AAGVIQSPRHLIKEKRETATLKCYPIPRHDTVYWYQQGPGQDPQFLISFYEKMQSDKGSIPDRFSAQQFSDYHSELNMSSLELGDSALYFCASSFGGYEQYFGPGTRLTVT.

The chain is built from TRBV2 and TRBJ1-2; 9 positions match TRBD1. The CDR3 runs to 15 residues. Germline trimming cut 2 bases from V and 4 bases from J; bases unmatched to any gene: 5. Germline lookup yields CDR1 SNHLY and CDR2 FYNNEI. CDR3 sequence (DNA): TGTGCCAGCAGTGAAAACAGGGGGCCTGGCTATGGCTACACCTTC. Its translation is CASSENRGPGYGYTF.

The V call is TRBV6-4, the J call TRBJ1-2; no clear D. Germline CDR1 is MRHNA and CDR2 is SNTAGT. This CDR3 comprises 13 residues. V lost 2 bases and J 4 bases, leaving 8 bases between the germline ends. The CDR3 loop reads CASSDPFGYGYTF. For the CDR3, the DNA is TGTGCCAGCAGTGACCCTTTCGGCTATGGCTACACCTTC.

The genes are TRBV30 and TRBJ1-6, with TRBD1 matching 10 bases. Germline loops: CDR1 GTSNPN, CDR2 SVGIG (reference sequence). The CDR3 runs to 14 residues. V shed 5 bases, J shed 13 bases, and the junction held 11 bases outside the gene matches. CDR3 in DNA: TGTGCCTGGGGCCACCGGGACAGGGGAAGGCCCCTCCACTTT. This translates into CAWGHRDRGRPLHF.

The chain uses TRBV4-3 and TRBJ1-2, with 7 bases aligning to TRBD1. The CDR3 is made up of 13 amino acids. Trimming took 4 bases from V and 2 from J; bases not matched to a gene: 1. Per the germline V gene, CDR1 is LGHNA and CDR2 is YSLEER. The CDR3: CASSPGQNYGYTF. The CDR3 nucleotides are TGCGCCAGCAGCCCGGGACAGAACTATGGCTACACCTTC.

In DNA form, the CDR3 reads TGTGCCAGCTCTCCGACTAGCGGTAGCTCCTACGAGCAGTACTTC. Translation gives CASSPTSGSSYEQYF. The chain employs TRBV18 and TRBJ2-7; 9 bases are shared with TRBD2. This CDR3 region has 15 residues. V lost 6 bases and J lost 0; bases outside the gene matches: 6. From germline, CDR1 is KGHSH and CDR2 LQKENI.

This clone has a single count. The genes are TRBV9 and TRBJ1-2, with 8 bases that match TRBD1. The CDR3 contains 15 residues. The germline CDR1 and CDR2 sequences are SGDLS and YYNGEE. V lost 0 bases, J lost 7 bases, and 8 bases stayed unmatched. The CDR3: CASSVEVDRAVGYTF. The CDR3 DNA reads TGTGCCAGCAGCGTAGAGGTGGACAGGGCGGTTGGCTACACCTTC.

The V and J genes are TRBV9 and TRBJ2-7; a possible D gene is TRBD2 (5 bases). The CDR3 loop spans 15 amino acids. The V gene lost 0 bases and the J gene lost 0 bases, with 10 bases spanning the gap. CDR1 and CDR2 (germline): SGDLS, YYNGEE. In DNA, the CDR3 is TGTGCCAGCAGCGTAGATGAGCGGAGCTCCTACGAGCAGTACTTC. This gives the protein CASSVDERSSYEQYF.

This CDR3 reads CASSPQARFNYGYTF. The CDR3 DNA follows: TGTGCCAGCAGCCCTCAGGCCAGGTTTAACTATGGCTACACCTTC. This rearrangement joins TRBV14 to TRBJ1-2, with D hard to call. The CDR3 is 15 amino acids. CDR1 is SGHDN and CDR2 is FVKESK in the germline V gene. With 4 bases removed from V and 1 base from J, the gap between germline ends came to 13 bases.

The chain recombines TRBV9 with TRBJ2-5; TRBD2 matches 11 bases. With V trimmed by 7 bases and J by 5 bases, 13 bases remained unmatched. The CDR3 covers 16 residues. CDR1 is SGDLS, CDR2 YYNGEE, per germline. The CDR3 DNA reads TGTGCCAGCTCCCGGCTAGCGGGAGGCGGGGGGGAGACCCAGTACTTC. Its protein is CASSRLAGGGGETQYF.

The chain couples TRBV5-4 to TRBJ2-7; 8 bases match TRBD1. V trimming: 4 bases; J trimming: 7 bases; junction bases outside the gene matches: 4. From germline, CDR1 is SGHNT and CDR2 YYREEE (reference sequence). This CDR3 has 12 residues. The CDR3 spells CASSRQGWEQYF. The CDR3 DNA follows: TGTGCCAGCAGCCGACAGGGGTGGGAGCAGTACTTC. Full variable domain (missing parts from reference TRBV5-4 and TRBJ2-7): ETGVTQSPTHLIKTRGQQVTLRCSSQSGHNTVSWYQQALGQGPQFIFQYYREEENGRGNFPPRFSGLQFPNYSSELNVNALELDDSALYLCASSRQGWEQYFGPGTRLTVT.